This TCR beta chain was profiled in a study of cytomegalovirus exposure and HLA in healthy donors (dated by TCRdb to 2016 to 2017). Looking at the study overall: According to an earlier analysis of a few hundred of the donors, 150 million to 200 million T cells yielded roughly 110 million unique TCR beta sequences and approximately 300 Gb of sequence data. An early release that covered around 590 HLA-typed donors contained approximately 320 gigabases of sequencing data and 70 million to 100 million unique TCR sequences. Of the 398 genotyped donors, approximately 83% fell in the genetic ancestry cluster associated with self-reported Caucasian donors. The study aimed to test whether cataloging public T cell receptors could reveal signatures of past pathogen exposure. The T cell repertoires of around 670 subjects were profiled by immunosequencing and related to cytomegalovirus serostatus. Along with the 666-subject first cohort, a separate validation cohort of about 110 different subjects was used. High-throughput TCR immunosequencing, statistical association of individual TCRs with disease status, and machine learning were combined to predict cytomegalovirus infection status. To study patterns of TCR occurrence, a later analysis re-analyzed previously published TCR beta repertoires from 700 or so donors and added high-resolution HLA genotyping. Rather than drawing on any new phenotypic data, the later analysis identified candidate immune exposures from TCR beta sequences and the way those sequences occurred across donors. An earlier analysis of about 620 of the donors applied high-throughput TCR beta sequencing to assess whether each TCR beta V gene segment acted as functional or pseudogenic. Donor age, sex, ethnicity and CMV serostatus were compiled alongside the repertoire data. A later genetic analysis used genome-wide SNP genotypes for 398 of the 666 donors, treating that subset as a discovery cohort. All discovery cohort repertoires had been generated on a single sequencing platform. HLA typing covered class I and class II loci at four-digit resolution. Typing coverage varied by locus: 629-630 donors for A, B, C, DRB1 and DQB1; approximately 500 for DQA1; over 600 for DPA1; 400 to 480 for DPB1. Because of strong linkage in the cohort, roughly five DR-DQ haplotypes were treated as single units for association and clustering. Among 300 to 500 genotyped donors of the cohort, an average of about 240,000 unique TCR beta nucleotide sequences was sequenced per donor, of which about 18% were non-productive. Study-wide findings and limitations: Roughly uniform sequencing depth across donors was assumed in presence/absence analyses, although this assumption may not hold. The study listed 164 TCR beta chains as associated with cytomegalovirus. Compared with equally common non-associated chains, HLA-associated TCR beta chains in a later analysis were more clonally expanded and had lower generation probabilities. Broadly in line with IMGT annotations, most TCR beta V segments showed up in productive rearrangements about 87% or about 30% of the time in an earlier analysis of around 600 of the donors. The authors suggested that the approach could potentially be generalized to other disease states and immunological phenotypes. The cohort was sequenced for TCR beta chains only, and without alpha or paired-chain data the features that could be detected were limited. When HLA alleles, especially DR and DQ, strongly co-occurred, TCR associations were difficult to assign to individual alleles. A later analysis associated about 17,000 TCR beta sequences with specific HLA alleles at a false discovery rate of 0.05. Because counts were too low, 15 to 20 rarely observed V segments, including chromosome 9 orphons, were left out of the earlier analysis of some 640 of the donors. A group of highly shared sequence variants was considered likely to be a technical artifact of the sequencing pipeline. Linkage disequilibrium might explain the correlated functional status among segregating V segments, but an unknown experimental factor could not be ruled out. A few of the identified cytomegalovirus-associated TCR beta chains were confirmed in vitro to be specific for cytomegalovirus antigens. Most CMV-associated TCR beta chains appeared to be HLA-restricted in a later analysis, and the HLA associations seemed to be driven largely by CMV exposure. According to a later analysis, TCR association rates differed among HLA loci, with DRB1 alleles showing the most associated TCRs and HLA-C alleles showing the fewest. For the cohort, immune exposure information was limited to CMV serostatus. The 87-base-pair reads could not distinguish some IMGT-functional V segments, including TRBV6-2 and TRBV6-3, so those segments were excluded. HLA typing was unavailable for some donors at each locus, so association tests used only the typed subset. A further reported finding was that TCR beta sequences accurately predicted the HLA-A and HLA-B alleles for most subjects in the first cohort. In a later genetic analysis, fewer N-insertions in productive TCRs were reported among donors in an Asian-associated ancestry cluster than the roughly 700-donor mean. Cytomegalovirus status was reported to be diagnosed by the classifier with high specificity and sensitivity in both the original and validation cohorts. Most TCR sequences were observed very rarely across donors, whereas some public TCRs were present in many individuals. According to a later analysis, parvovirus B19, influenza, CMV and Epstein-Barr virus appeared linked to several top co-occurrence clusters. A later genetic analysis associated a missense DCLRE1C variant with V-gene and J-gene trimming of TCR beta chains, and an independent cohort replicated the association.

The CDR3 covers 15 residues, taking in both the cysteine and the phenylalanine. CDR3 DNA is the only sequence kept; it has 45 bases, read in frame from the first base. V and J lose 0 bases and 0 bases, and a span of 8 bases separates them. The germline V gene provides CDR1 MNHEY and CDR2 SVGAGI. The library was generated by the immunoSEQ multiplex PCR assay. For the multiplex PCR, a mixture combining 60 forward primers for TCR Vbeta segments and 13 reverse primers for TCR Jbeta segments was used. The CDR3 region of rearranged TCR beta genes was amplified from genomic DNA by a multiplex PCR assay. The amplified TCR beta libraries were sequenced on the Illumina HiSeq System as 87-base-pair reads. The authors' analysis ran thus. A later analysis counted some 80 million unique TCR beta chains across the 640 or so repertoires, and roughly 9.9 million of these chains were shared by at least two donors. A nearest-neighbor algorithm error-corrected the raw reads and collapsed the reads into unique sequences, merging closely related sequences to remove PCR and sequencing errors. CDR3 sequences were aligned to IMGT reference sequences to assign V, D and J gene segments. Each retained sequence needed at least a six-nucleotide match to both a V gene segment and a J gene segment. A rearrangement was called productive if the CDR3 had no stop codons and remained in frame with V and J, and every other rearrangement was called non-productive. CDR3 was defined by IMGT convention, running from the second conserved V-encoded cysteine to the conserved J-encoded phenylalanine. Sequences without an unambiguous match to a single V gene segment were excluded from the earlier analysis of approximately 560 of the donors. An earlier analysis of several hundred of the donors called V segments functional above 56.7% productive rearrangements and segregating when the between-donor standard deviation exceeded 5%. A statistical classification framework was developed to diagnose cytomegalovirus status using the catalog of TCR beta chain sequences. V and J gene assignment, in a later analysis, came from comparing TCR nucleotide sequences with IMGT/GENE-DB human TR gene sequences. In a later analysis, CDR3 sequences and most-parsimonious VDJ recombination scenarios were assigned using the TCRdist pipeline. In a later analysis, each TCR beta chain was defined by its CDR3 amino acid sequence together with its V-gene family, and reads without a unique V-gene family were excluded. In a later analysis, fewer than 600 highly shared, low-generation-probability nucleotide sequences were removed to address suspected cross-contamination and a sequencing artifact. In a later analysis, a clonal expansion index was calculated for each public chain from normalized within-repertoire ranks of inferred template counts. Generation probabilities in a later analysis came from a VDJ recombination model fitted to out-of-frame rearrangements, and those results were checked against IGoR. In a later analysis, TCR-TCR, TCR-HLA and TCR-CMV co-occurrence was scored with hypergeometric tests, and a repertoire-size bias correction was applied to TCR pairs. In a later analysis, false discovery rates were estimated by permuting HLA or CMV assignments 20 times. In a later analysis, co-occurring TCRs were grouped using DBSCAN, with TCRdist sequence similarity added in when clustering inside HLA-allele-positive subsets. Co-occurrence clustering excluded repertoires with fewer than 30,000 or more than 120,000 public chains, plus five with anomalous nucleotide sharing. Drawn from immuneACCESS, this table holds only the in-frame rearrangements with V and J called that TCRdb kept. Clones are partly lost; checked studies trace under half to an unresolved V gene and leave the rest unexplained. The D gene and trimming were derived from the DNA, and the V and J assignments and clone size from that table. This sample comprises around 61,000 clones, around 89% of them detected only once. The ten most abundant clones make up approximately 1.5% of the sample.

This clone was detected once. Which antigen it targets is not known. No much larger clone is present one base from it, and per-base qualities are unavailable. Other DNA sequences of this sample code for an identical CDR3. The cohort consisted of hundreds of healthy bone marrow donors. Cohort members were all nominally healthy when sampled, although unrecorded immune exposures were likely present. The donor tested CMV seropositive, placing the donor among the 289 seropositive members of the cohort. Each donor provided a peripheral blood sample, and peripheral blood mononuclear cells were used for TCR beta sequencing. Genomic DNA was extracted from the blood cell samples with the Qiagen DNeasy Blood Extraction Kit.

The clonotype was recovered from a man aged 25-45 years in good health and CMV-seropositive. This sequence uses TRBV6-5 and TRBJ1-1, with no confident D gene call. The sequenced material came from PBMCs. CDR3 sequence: CASSYSRRLNTEAFF. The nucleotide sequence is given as TGTGCCAGCAGTTACTCGCGGCGGTTGAACACTGAAGCTTTCTTT.